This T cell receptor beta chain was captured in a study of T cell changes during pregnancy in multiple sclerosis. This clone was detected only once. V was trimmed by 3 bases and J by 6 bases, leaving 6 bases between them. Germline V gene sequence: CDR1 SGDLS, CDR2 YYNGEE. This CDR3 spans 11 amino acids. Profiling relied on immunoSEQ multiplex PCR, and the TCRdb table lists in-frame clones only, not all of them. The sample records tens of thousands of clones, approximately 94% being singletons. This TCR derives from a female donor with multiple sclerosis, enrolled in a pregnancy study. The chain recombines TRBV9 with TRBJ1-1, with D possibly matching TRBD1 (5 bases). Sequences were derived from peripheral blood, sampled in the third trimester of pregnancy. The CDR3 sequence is CASSGGAEAFF. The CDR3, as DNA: TGTGCCAGCAGCGGGGGGGCTGAAGCTTTCTTT. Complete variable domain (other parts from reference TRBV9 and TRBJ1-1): DSGVTQTPKHLITATGQRVTLRCSPRSGDLSVYWYQQSLDQGLQFLIQYYNGEERAKGNILERFSAQQFPDLHSELNLSSLELGDSALYFCASSGGAEAFFGQGTRLTVV.